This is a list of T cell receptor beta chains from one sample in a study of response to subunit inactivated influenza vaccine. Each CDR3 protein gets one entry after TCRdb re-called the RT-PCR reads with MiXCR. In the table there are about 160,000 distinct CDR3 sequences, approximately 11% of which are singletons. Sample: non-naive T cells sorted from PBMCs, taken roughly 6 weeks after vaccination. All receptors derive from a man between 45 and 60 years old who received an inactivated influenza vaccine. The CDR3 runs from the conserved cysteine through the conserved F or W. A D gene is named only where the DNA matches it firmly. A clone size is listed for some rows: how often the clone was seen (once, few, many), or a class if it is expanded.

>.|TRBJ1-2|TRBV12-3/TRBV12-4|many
TGTGCCAGCAGTCCCCTGGGACGTGGCTACACCTTC
CASSPLGRGYTF
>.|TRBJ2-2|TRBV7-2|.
TGTGCCAGCAGCTTTAGACAGATCACCGGGGAGCTGTTTTTT
CASSFRQITGELFF
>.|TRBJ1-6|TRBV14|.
TGTGCCAGCAGCCTCGGGACAAGTTATAATTCACCCCTCCACTTT
CASSLGTSYNSPLHF
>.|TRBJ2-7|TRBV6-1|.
TGTGCCACCCAGGGTCCAGGGGCGGGATTCCTGCGGCAGTACTTC
CATQGPGAGFLRQYF
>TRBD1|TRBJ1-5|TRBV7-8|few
TGTGCCAGCAGCTTAGACAGGGGGGGTCAGCCCCAGCATTTT
CASSLDRGGQPQHF
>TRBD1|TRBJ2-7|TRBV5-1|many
TGCGCCAGCAGCTTGGCGGGGACAGGGGCCTACGAGCAGTACTTC
CASSLAGTGAYEQYF
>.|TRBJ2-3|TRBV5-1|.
TGCGCCAGCAGCTCGGGGGACATCGATACGCAGTATTTT
CASSSGDIDTQYF
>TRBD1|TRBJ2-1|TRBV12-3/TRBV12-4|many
TGTGCCAGCAGTTTAGCAGGGGGCCATGAGCAGTTCTTC
CASSLAGGHEQFF
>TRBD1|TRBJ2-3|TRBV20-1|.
TGCAGTGCTAGACCCCGGACAGGGGCCTGGGATACGCAGTATTTT
CSARPRTGAWDTQYF
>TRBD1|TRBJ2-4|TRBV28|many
TGTGCCAGCAGTTTACCTATACAGGGGTCCCAGTACTTC
CASSLPIQGSQYF
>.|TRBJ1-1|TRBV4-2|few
TGTGCCAGCAGCCCCGATAGGGGTGGGAACACTGAAGCTTTCTTT
CASSPDRGGNTEAFF
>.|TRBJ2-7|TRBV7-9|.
TGTGCCAGCAGCGTTTATTTGGCCAGCGACTACGAGCAGTACTTC
CASSVYLASDYEQYF
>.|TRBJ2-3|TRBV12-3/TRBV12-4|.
TGTGCCAGCAGTTTCCCGTACAACACAGATACGCAGTATTTT
CASSFPYNTDTQYF
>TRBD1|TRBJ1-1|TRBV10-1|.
TGCGCCAGCAGGGGACAGGGGGCGAACACTGAAGCTTTCTTT
CASRGQGANTEAFF
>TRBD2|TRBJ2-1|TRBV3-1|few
TGTGCCAGCAGGGGACTAGCGGGAGTCAATGAGCAGTTCTTC
CASRGLAGVNEQFF
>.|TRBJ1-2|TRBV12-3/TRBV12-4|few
TGTGCCAGCAGTTTACCGGGGGCGCCGGGGGGCTACACCTTC
CASSLPGAPGGYTF
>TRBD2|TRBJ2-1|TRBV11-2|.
TGTGCCAGCAGCTTAGTTGGGTCGGCGGGGGGTTCCTACAATGAGCAGTTCTTC
CASSLVGSAGGSYNEQFF
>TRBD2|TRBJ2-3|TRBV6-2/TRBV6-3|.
TGTGCCAGCAGTCCACTAGCGGTCCTGGGCACAGATACGCAGTATTTT
CASSPLAVLGTDTQYF
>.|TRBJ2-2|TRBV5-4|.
TGTGCCAGCAGCCCGCCGTGGACCGGGGAGCTGTTTTTT
CASSPPWTGELFF
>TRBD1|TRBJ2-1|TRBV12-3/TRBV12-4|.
TGTGCCAGCACCCAAAGGACAGGGGGGAATACAGAGCAGTTCTTC
CASTQRTGGNTEQFF
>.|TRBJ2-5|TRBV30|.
TGTGCCTGGAGTGAGGACCGAGTAGTGGAGACCCAGTACTTC
CAWSEDRVVETQYF
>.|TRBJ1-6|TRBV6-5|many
TGTGCCAGCAGTTACTCGATGGCAGGGAAAAATTCACCCCTCCACTTT
CASSYSMAGKNSPLHF
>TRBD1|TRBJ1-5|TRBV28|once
TGTGCCAGCAGTTTATATTCGACAGGGCGTAGCAATCAGCCCCAGCATTTT
CASSLYSTGRSNQPQHF
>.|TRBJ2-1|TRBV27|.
TGTGCCAGCAATAGGGTGGGTGAGCAGTTCTTC
CASNRVGEQFF
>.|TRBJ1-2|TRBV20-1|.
TGCAGTGCTAGAGTCCGTCAGGGCGGCTATGGCTACACCTTC
CSARVRQGGYGYTF
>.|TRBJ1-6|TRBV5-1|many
TGCGCCAGCAGCCGCAGGGAGAATAATTCACCCCTCCACTTT
CASSRRENNSPLHF
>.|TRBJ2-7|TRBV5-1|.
TGCGCCAGCAGGCAGGGCTTCTCCTACGAGCAGTACTTC
CASRQGFSYEQYF
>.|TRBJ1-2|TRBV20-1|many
TGCAGTGCTAAACCCCCGTCAGGAGGAAACTATGGCTACACCTTC
CSAKPPSGGNYGYTF
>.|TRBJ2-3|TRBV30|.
TGTGCCTGGAGTGTCCTCCCGACCCGCACAGATACGCAGTATTTT
CAWSVLPTRTDTQYF
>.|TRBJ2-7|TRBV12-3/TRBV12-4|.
TGTGCCAGCAGTTCCGGGGGCGCGCACGAGCAGTACTTC
CASSSGGAHEQYF
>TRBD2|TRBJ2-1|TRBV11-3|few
TGTGCCAGCAGCTCTGGACTAGCCAGTGAGCAGTTCTTC
CASSSGLASEQFF
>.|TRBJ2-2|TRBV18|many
TGTGCCAGCTCACCAAAAGCGAACACCGGGGAGCTGTTTTTT
CASSPKANTGELFF
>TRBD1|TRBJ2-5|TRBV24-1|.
TGTGCCACCAGTAATTTTAGGACAGGGGGGAGAGAGACCCAGTACTTC
CATSNFRTGGRETQYF
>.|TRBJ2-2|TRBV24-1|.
TGTGCCACCAGTGGGCCCCACGCGAACACCGGGGAGCTGTTTTTT
CATSGPHANTGELFF
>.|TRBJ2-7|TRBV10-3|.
TGTGCCATCAGTTACATTGGATACGAGCAGTACTTC
CAISYIGYEQYF
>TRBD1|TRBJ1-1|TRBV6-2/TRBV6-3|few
TGTGCCAGCAAGAGGGACAGGGGGACCGAAGCTTTCTTT
CASKRDRGTEAFF
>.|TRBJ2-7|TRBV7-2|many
TGTGCCAGCAGCTTAATCTCCGGACTCCCGGACGAGCAGTACTTC
CASSLISGLPDEQYF